The text below deals with one TCR beta chain. Its matching antigen is unknown. The data were obtained in a study of CD8+ T cells in alopecia areata. For the study at large: Each day, treated patients took oral tofacitinib twice, at 5 to 10 mg per dose. Treatment ran 6 to 18 months, with 6 months of follow-up afterward. Study-level results: Sequence data from scalp samples additionally include resident alphabeta T cells of normal skin.

The V and J ends lost 8 bases and 0 bases, in that order; junction bases with no gene match: 10. The CDR3 length is 16 residues. Germline-derived CDR1 and CDR2 are SNHLY and FYNNEI. In each case, RNA was isolated and then reverse transcribed into cDNA as the sequencing template. Some clones are missing from TCRdb's copy, which holds only in-frame ones; the method was immunoSEQ multiplex PCR. The sample holds 200,000 to 250,000 clones, under 80% seen once. This rearrangement joins TRBV2 to TRBJ2-1; 7 bases are shared with TRBD2. The receptor was isolated from a human donor with alopecia areata. Sample: CD4+ T cells sorted from blood, taken at week 0. The CDR3 nucleotides are TGTGCCAGCTCCCTGAGACTAGCAAGCTCCTACAATGAGCAGTTCTTC. This translates into CASSLRLASSYNEQFF.